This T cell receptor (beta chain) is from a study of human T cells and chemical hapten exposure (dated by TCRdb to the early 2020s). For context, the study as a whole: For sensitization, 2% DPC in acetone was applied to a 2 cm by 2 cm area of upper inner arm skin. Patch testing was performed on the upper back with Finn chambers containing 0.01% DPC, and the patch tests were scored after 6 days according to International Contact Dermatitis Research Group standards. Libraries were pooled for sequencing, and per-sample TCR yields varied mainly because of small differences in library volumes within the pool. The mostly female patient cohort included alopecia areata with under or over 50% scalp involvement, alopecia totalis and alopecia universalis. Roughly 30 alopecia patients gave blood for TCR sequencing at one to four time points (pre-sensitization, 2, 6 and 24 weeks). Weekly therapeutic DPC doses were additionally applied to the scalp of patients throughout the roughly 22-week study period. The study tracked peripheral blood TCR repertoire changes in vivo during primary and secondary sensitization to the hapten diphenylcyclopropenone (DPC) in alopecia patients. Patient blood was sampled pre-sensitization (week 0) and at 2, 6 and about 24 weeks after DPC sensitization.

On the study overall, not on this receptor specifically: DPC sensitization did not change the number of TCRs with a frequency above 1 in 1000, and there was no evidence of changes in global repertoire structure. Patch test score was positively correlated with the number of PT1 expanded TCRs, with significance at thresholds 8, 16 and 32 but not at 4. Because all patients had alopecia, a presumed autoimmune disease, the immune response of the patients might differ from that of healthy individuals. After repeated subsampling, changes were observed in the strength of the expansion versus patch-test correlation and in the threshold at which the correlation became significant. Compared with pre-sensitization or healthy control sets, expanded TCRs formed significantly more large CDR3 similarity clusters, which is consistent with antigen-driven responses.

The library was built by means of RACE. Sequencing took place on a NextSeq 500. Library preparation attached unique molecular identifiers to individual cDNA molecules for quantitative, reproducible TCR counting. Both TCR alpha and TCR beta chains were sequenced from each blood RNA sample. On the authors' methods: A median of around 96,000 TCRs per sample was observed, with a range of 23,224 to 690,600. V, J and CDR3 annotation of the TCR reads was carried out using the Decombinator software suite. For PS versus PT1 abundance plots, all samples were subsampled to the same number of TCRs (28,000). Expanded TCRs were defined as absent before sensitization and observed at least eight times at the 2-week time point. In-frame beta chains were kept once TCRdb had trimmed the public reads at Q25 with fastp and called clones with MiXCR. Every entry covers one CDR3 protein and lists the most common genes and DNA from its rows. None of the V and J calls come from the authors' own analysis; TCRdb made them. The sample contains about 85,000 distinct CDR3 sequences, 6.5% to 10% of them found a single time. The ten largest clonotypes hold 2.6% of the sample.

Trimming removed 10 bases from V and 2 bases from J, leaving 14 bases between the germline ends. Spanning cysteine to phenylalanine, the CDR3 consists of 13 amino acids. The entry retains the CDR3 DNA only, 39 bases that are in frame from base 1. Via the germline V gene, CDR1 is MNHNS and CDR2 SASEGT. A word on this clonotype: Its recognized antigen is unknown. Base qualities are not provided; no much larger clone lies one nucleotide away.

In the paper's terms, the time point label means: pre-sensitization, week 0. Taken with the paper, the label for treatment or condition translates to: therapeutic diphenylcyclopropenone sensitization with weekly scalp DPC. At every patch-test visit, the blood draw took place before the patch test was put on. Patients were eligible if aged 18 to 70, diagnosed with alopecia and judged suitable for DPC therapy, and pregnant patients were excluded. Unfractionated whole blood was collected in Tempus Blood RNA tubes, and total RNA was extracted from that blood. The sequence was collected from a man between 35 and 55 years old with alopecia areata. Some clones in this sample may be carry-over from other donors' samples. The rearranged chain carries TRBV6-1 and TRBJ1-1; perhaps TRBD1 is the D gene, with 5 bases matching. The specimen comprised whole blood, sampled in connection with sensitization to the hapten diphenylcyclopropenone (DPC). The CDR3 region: CATSLGVNTEAFF. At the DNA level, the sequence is TGTGCCACCTCCCTGGGGGTTAACACTGAAGCTTTCTTT.